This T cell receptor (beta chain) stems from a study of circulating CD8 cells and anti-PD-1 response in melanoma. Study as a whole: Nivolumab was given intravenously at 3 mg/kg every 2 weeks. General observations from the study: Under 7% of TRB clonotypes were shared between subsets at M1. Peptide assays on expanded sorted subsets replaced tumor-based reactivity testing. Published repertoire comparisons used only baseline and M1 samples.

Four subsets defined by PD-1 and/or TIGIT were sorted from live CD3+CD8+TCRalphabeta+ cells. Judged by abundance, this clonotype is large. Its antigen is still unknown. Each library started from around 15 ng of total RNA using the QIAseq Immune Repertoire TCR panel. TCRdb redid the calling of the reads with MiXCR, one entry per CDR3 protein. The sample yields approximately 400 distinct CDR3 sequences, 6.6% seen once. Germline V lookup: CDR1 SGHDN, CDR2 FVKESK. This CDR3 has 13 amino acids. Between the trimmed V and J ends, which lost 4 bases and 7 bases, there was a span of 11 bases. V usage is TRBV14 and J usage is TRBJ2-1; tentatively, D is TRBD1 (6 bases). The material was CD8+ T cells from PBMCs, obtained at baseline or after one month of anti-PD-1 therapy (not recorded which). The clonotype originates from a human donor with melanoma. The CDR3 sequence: CASSRRGANEQFF. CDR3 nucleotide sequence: TGTGCCAGCAGCCGCAGGGGTGCAAATGAGCAGTTCTTC.